Listed below are T cell receptor beta chains from one sample, sequenced in a study of blood T cell repertoires in COVID-19. TCRdb keeps only in-frame clones here, not all; method: immunoSEQ multiplex PCR. The table includes 140,000 to 150,000 clones, approximately 92% detected once. What was sequenced was peripheral blood. Source of these receptors: a woman between 55 and 75 years old with active COVID-19. Both conserved end residues are trimmed from each CDR3. Only part of the rows carry a size: once, few, many, or a class if the clone is expanded.

>-|TRBV5-5
ASSAPLGTNEKLF
>-|TRBV19
ASTPGVGLGVEKLF
>-|TRBV18
ASSPIQGTDTQY
>-|TRBV27
ASSLRWASIYGYT
>-|TRBV3-1/TRBV3-2
ASSQASGGGYEQY
>-|TRBV28
ASTVPPGTEAF
>-|TRBV7-2
ASTKTGGHSNYGYT
>once|TRBV9
ASSVSGRGDGNTIY
>-|TRBV28
ASSSVLGRYEQY
>-|TRBV9
ASSSSSGANVLT
>few|TRBV28
ASSLAVPTGGNGYT
>-|TRBV6-5
ASRPGTAKRAF
>-|TRBV7-2
ASSAGQGGYDEQF
>-|TRBV11-3
ASSLRDTGELF
>-|TRBV19
ASSDQGVLYGYT
>-|TRBV19
ASVGGSGSYEQY
>-|TRBV28
ASTVLDRYPNEQF
>-|TRBV19
ASSRGSYTYLSSYEQY
>once|TRBV18
ASADSSGNTIY
>once|TRBV4-3
ASSQQGAGEKLF
>-|TRBV19
ASSTRTGAGANVLT
>-|TRBV3-1/TRBV3-2
ASSQKQGTNEKLF
>-|TRBV5-6
ASSGKREGPRRETQY
>-|TRBV7-2
ASSFAGTNQPQH
>-|TRBV7-9
ASSLKGATDTQY
>-|TRBV5-1
ASWGPGSRSNYGYT
>-|TRBV14
ASSQDRGGYDYGYT
>-|TRBV27
ASSQTSDSYEQY
>-|TRBV19
ASSSYRALNTEAF
>-|TRBV11-2
ASSLGQGLHEQY
>-|TRBV4-3
ASSRRLAGVLYNEQF
>-|TRBV4-3
ASSQGVAFDTGELF
>-|TRBV9
ASSVKGQGDTEAF
>-|TRBV7-2
ASSARLAGGPYEQY
>-|TRBV6-5
ASSYTARGQVGYT
>-|TRBV7-2
ASSSQGAQEQY
>once|TRBV5-6
ASSFRQLNQPQH
>-|TRBV28
ASSPPQGLAYEQY
>-|TRBV7-9
ASSLAYGTGEQY
>-|TRBV6-5
ASRPPGLPPYEAF
>-|TRBV6-5
ASSKRTGQIEQF
>-|TRBV27
ASSSALGVPGYEQY